These T cell receptor beta chains were read from a single sample in a study of T-cell memory formation after mild COVID-19. One entry per CDR3 protein results from TCRdb running MiXCR on the 5' RACE reads. The data contain about 210,000 distinct CDR3 sequences, roughly a tenth of them singletons. Material: PBMCs or a T cell subset sorted from them (not recorded which). The receptors here all came from a man between 18 and 35 years old who had mild COVID-19 (a few samples of this study predate the infection). Cell type and time point are not known. Each CDR3 is given with its conserved first and last residue. Fields, in order: D gene, clone size, V gene, J gene, CDR3 protein, CDR3 DNA. D genes are given only for firm matches. Not all rows give a size; the values are once, few, many and, for expanded clones, a class.

-	few	TRBV20-1	TRBJ1-4	CSALDSANEKLFF	TGCAGTGCTTTAGACAGTGCGAATGAAAAACTGTTTTTT
TRBD1	-	TRBV3-1	TRBJ2-1	CASSPSGTGTYNEQFF	TGTGCCAGCAGCCCCTCCGGGACAGGCACCTACAATGAGCAGTTCTTC
-	many	TRBV19	TRBJ2-2	CASAGANTGELFF	TGTGCCAGTGCAGGGGCTAACACCGGGGAGCTGTTTTTT
-	many	TRBV27	TRBJ1-5	CASSLFSQGGHQPQHF	TGTGCCAGCAGTTTATTTAGCCAGGGTGGGCATCAGCCCCAGCATTTT
TRBD1	many	TRBV5-1	TRBJ2-1	CASSAGTGDNEQFF	TGCGCCAGCAGCGCCGGGACAGGGGACAATGAGCAGTTCTTC
TRBD2	few	TRBV27	TRBJ2-3	CASSLSRRGGLRTDTQYF	TGTGCCAGCAGTTTATCCCGGCGGGGGGGCCTCCGCACAGATACGCAGTATTTT
-	few	TRBV27	TRBJ2-7	CASGSWAYYEQYF	TGTGCCAGCGGCAGTTGGGCTTATTACGAGCAGTACTTC
-	few	TRBV7-3	TRBJ2-1	CASSLTDNNNEQFF	TGTGCCAGCAGCTTAACGGACAACAACAATGAGCAGTTCTTC
TRBD2	few	TRBV10-3	TRBJ2-3	CAISESRGGEDTQYF	TGTGCCATCAGTGAGTCGCGGGGGGGCGAAGATACGCAGTATTTT
-	few	TRBV5-1	TRBJ2-3	CASSLLGTDTQYF	TGCGCCAGCAGCCTACTCGGCACAGATACGCAGTATTTT
TRBD1	few	TRBV5-1	TRBJ2-1	CASSWGQHNEQFF	TGCGCCAGCAGCTGGGGACAGCACAATGAGCAGTTCTTC
TRBD2	many	TRBV7-6	TRBJ2-3	CASSPAGNTDTQYF	TGTGCCAGCAGCCCAGCGGGGAACACAGATACGCAGTATTTT
TRBD1	few	TRBV12-3/TRBV12-4	TRBJ2-3	CASTMTGSTDTQYF	TGTGCCAGCACCATGACAGGGAGCACAGATACGCAGTATTTT
-	few	TRBV29-1	TRBJ2-2	CSARTANAGELFF	TGCAGCGCACGGACAGCGAACGCCGGGGAGCTGTTTTTT
TRBD1	-	TRBV4-1	TRBJ1-5	CASSRQGLAGVGNQPQHF	TGCGCCAGCAGCCGACAGGGGTTAGCAGGGGTGGGCAATCAGCCCCAGCATTTT
-	-	TRBV10-3	TRBJ2-6	CAIRGWGSGANVLTF	TGTGCCATCAGAGGGTGGGGCTCTGGGGCCAACGTCCTGACTTTC
-	-	TRBV19	TRBJ1-5	CASVSRGYRGDQPQHF	TGTGCCAGTGTTTCCAGGGGATATAGGGGGGATCAGCCCCAGCATTTT
TRBD1	many	TRBV7-2	TRBJ2-2	CASSSRTGRAGELFF	TGTGCCAGCAGCTCCAGGACAGGGAGAGCTGGGGAGCTGTTTTTT
-	-	TRBV7-7	TRBJ2-5	CASSFRRGQETQYF	TGTGCCAGCAGCTTTCGGCGGGGCCAAGAGACCCAGTACTTC
TRBD1	-	TRBV5-4	TRBJ2-1	CASSLDRGRLTEQFF	TGTGCCAGCAGCTTGGACAGGGGGCGTTTGACTGAGCAGTTCTTC
-	few	TRBV28	TRBJ1-2	CASSLGAARVNGYTF	TGTGCCAGCAGTTTGGGTGCTGCCAGGGTGAATGGCTACACCTTC
-	few	TRBV7-3	TRBJ2-3	CASSLLRTSDTQYF	TGTGCCAGCAGCTTACTCCGGACCTCAGATACGCAGTATTTT
-	-	TRBV20-1	TRBJ1-1	CSARDSDREAFF	TGCAGTGCTAGAGATAGTGACCGTGAAGCTTTCTTT
-	few	TRBV11-2	TRBJ2-1	CASRKLGRSYNEQFF	TGTGCCAGCCGGAAGCTGGGGAGGTCCTACAATGAGCAGTTCTTC
-	few	TRBV20-1	TRBJ1-4	CSATVGGGTNEKLFF	TGCAGTGCCACAGTCGGAGGGGGAACTAATGAAAAACTGTTTTTT
TRBD1	few	TRBV5-5	TRBJ1-5	CASSTTGGSNQPQHF	TGTGCCAGCAGTACGACAGGGGGAAGCAATCAGCCCCAGCATTTT
-	few	TRBV5-1	TRBJ2-3	CASSSGVPDTQYF	TGCGCCAGCAGCTCGGGGGTTCCAGATACGCAGTATTTT
-	-	TRBV4-2	TRBJ2-7	CASSQESGRPEQYF	TGTGCCAGCAGCCAAGAGTCAGGCCGGCCCGAGCAGTACTTC
TRBD1	-	TRBV7-9	TRBJ2-2	CASSLGDRYTGELFF	TGTGCCAGCAGCTTAGGGGACAGATACACCGGGGAGCTGTTTTTT
-	few	TRBV7-6	TRBJ1-5	CASSLNSHSNQPQHF	TGTGCCAGCAGCTTAAACAGCCATAGCAATCAGCCCCAGCATTTT
-	-	TRBV29-1	TRBJ1-2	CSVGIGRGYGYTF	TGCAGCGTTGGAATCGGGCGGGGCTATGGCTACACCTTC
TRBD1	-	TRBV7-2	TRBJ2-5	CASRVTGERETQYF	TGTGCCAGCAGAGTAACAGGGGAGCGGGAGACCCAGTACTTC
-	-	TRBV2	TRBJ2-3	CASSTPMGYGGADTQYF	TGTGCCAGCTCCACACCGATGGGCTACGGTGGGGCAGATACGCAGTATTTT
-	-	TRBV14	TRBJ1-2	CASSQDVWGVGYTF	TGTGCCAGCAGCCAAGATGTTTGGGGGGTTGGCTACACCTTC
-	few	TRBV7-9	TRBJ1-3	CASSIAAGSAGNTIYF	TGTGCCAGCAGCATAGCTGCCGGGTCAGCTGGAAACACCATATATTTT
-	-	TRBV7-8	TRBJ2-1	CASSLAGLGSSEQFF	TGTGCCAGCAGCTTAGCGGGGTTAGGATCATCTGAGCAGTTCTTC
TRBD2	-	TRBV12-3/TRBV12-4	TRBJ2-3	CASSWRGVGTDTQYF	TGTGCCAGCAGTTGGCGGGGGGTGGGCACAGATACGCAGTATTTT
TRBD2	few	TRBV7-7	TRBJ2-3	CASTPPRGGPDTQYF	TGTGCCAGCACTCCCCCCCGGGGGGGCCCAGATACGCAGTATTTT
-	-	TRBV24-1	TRBJ2-3	CATSEDSTDTQYF	TGTGCCACCAGTGAAGATAGCACAGATACGCAGTATTTT
TRBD1	-	TRBV20-1	TRBJ2-5	CSARAGTGDAETQYF	TGCAGTGCTAGAGCCGGGACAGGGGATGCGGAGACCCAGTACTTC